What follows are 13 T cell receptor beta chains derived from one specimen sequenced in a study of control samples from healthy donors and cancer patients. Here immunoSEQ multiplex PCR was the method, and the copy in TCRdb shows in-frame clones only, minus some. The sample shows approximately 100,000 clones, more than 75% of them seen only once. The sample comprised blood. These receptors were collected from a woman in her thirties or forties in good health.

This clone turned up a few times. This chain joins TRBV3-1 (or the pseudogene TRBV3-2) and TRBJ1-5, with D perhaps TRBD1 (6 bases). Germline lookup yields CDR1 LGHDT and CDR2 YNNKEL (reference sequence). The CDR3 runs 16 residues. The germline V and J ends were trimmed by 3 bases and 3 bases, with 15 bases remaining between them. The CDR3 protein is CASSQSGTPNNQPQHF. The DNA of the CDR3 is TGTGCCAGCAGCCAGTCCGGGACACCCAACAATCAGCCCCAGCATTTT.

The chain uses TRBV2 and TRBJ1-5; 7 bases map to TRBD1. CDR3 length: 14 residues. The ends lost 5 bases at V and 6 bases at J; junction bases unmatched: 7. The germline CDR1 and CDR2 sequences are SNHLY and FYNNEI. The CDR3 sequence is CASSRGGAGQPQHF. The CDR3 DNA is TGTGCCAGCAGTAGAGGGGGCGCCGGTCAGCCCCAGCATTTT. Variable domain in full (rest from reference TRBV2 and TRBJ1-5): EPEVTQTPSHQVTQMGQEVILRCVPISNHLYFYWYRQILGQKVEFLVSFYNNEISEKSEIFDDQFSVERPDGSNFTLKIRSTKLEDSAMYFCASSRGGAGQPQHFGDGTRLSIL.

The chain employs TRBV4-3 and TRBJ2-6; unclear D gene. Trimming stripped 6 bases from V and 4 bases from J, with 4 bases between. The CDR3 is 12 residues long. In germline, CDR1 is LGHNA, CDR2 YSLEER. CDR3 protein: CASRGGANVLTF. DNA for the CDR3: TGCGCCAGCAGAGGAGGGGCCAACGTCCTGACTTTC.

This chain joins TRBV7-3 and TRBJ2-1; D is uncertain. This CDR3 region has 15 residues. Trimming removed 5 bases at V and 0 bases at J, with 11 bases between. Looked up from germline, CDR1 is SGHTA and CDR2 is FQGTGA. The chain's CDR3 is CASSPGPSSYNEQFF. The CDR3 nucleotides read TGTGCCAGCAGCCCTGGACCATCCTCCTACAATGAGCAGTTCTTC.

Only one count was recorded for this clone. The V call is TRBV6-5, the J call TRBJ1-1, with 7 bases lining up with TRBD1. V was clipped by 7 bases and J by 4 bases; unmatched bases: 12. The germline gives CDR1 MNHEY, CDR2 SVGAGI. This CDR3 contains 15 residues. The CDR3 DNA follows: TGTGCCAGCACCTCGGACAGGTCGGGGGGCACTGAAGCTTTCTTT. Amino acids: CASTSDRSGGTEAFF.

The V and J genes are TRBV29-1 and TRBJ1-2; 11 nucleotides match TRBD1. Trimming at V came to 4 bases and at J to 1 base, leaving 5 bases not matched to a gene. This CDR3 comprises 15 residues. Germline assignment: CDR1 SQVTM and CDR2 ANQGSEA. The DNA for the CDR3 is TGCAGCGTTGCCGGGACAGGGGGTTATAACTATGGCTACACCTTC. It yields the protein CSVAGTGGYNYGYTF.

This clone was seen a single time. The chain uses TRBV4-3 and TRBJ1-6, with unresolved D. The V end lost 1 base, the J end lost 5 bases, and 12 bases lay between the germline ends. Germline values: CDR1 LGHNA, CDR2 YSLEER. The CDR3 consists of 16 residues. The CDR3 nucleotides read TGCGCCAGCAGCCAAGCAGCCGATAGGGATAATTCACCCCTCCACTTT. Translated: CASSQAADRDNSPLHF.

The chain employs TRBV5-5 and TRBJ1-2, with 7 bases aligning to TRBD1. V shed 0 bases and J 5 bases; nucleotides not matched to a gene: 7. This CDR3 has 15 amino acids. Germline V gene data show CDR1 as SGHKS and CDR2 as YYEKEE (reference sequence). CDR3 loop: CASSLGQGQLYGYTF. DNA for the CDR3: TGTGCCAGCAGCTTGGGACAGGGACAGTTATATGGCTACACCTTC.

The rearrangement joins TRBV12-3 or TRBV12-4 to TRBJ1-2; TRBD1 agrees at 10 bases. V lost 6 bases and J lost 7; bases outside the gene matches: 5. The CDR3 consists of 13 residues. The CDR3 DNA reads as TGTGCCAGCAGGACAGGGGGCCTCAGTGGCTACACCTTC. Translation gives CASRTGGLSGYTF.

The CDR3 region has the DNA TGTGCCAGCAGCCAAGGAAACACCATATATTTT. It is translated as CASSQGNTIYF. The chain recombines TRBV14 with TRBJ1-3; no clear D gene. The CDR3 covers 11 residues. Trimming pared 1 base from V and 5 bases from J, leaving 0 bases between. The V gene's germline CDR1 is SGHDN and CDR2 FVKESK.

The genes are TRBV16 and TRBJ2-1; 9 bases line up with TRBD2. Trimming at V came to 0 bases and at J to 6 bases, leaving 9 bases not matched to a gene. This CDR3 has 17 amino acids. CDR1 is KGHSY, CDR2 FQNENV, per germline. The CDR3 reads CASSQSIRSGGPNEQFF. As DNA, the CDR3 is TGTGCCAGCAGCCAATCGATAAGAAGCGGGGGGCCCAATGAGCAGTTCTTC.

The gene calls are TRBV12-5 and TRBJ2-3; weak D call: TRBD1 (6 bases). The CDR3 is 15 residues long. Germline CDR1 and CDR2: LGHNT and FRNRAP. Trimming shortened V by 5 bases and J by 0 bases, and 12 bases separated the two germline ends. The CDR3 loop is CASGPIGQSTDTQYF. The DNA for the CDR3 is TGTGCTAGTGGTCCTATCGGACAGAGCACAGATACGCAGTATTTT.

The rearrangement joins TRBV7-8 to TRBJ2-1, with TRBD2 matching 8 bases. Trimming at V came to 5 bases and at J to 3 bases, leaving 15 bases not matched to a gene. This CDR3 is built from 18 residues. From germline, CDR1 is SGHVS and CDR2 FQNEAQ. The CDR3 DNA reads TGTGCCAGCAGCCGGACTGGGCGGGGGGCTCTAGACTACAATGAGCAGTTCTTC. Its translation is CASSRTGRGALDYNEQFF.